These T cell receptor beta chains were read from a single sample in a study of shared clonotypes between healthy human individuals. The data were produced by immunoSEQ multiplex PCR, yet TCRdb's version contains in-frame clones alone and is incomplete. Here the sample spans about 580,000 clones, 95% to 98% being singletons. Sample: naive CD8+ T cells sorted from blood. These receptor sequences come from a man between 25 and 39 years old in good health. Each CDR3 is given with its conserved first and last residue. The D gene is left open where the match is weak. Part of the rows lack a size; the others show once, few, many or a class for expanded clones.

>TRBJ2-3|.|TRBV25-1|.
CASSVSGTDTQYF
>TRBJ2-3|.|TRBV9|.
CASSPSGVGADTQYF
>TRBJ1-1|.|TRBV7-2|.
CASSRTGPNTEAFF
>TRBJ2-7|.|TRBV7-6|.
CASSLLGRQYF
>TRBJ2-5|.|TRBV27|.
CASSLLDPPETQYF
>TRBJ2-1|.|TRBV7-9|.
CASSTLLWRDRYNEQFF
>TRBJ2-3|TRBD1|TRBV2|.
CASSDGQGGTDTQYF
>TRBJ2-7|.|TRBV6-1|.
CASRRGYEQYF
>TRBJ2-1|.|TRBV19|.
CASSILLADSYNEQFF
>TRBJ2-1|TRBD1|TRBV6-4|.
CASSDSTGSDEQFF
>TRBJ2-7|TRBD2|TRBV27|.
CASRAGGYYEQYF
>TRBJ2-3|.|TRBV29-1|.
CSVETSGELDTQYF
>TRBJ2-1|TRBD2|TRBV7-9|.
CASRDTASGRRNEQFF
>TRBJ2-7|.|TRBV28|.
CASRLWVNYEQYF
>TRBJ1-5|TRBD1|TRBV7-8|.
CASSSTGDGSQPQHF
>TRBJ1-5|.|TRBV7-3|.
CASSLGQPQHF
>TRBJ2-3|TRBD2|TRBV4-1|.
CASSQPTSGSRDTQYF
>TRBJ2-1|TRBD2|TRBV7-3|once
CASSLGTSGNEQFF
>TRBJ1-3|TRBD1|TRBV27|.
CASRGGQTSGNTIYF
>TRBJ2-7|TRBD1|TRBV29-1|.
CSVEGQFYEQYF
>TRBJ1-5|.|TRBV6-1|.
CASSGANLLSNQPQHF
>TRBJ2-7|.|TRBV11-2|.
CASSLGESGAGISYEQYF
>TRBJ2-7|.|TRBV7-8|.
CASSLEVYPYEQYF
>TRBJ2-1|TRBD2|TRBV2|.
CASSGGLAGGRSYNEQFF
>TRBJ2-7|.|TRBV4-1|.
CASSQEVAAYEQYF
>TRBJ2-7|.|TRBV29-1|.
CSVVQGSHEQYF
>TRBJ1-3|.|TRBV6-5|.
CASSETELGNTIYF
>TRBJ2-7|.|TRBV29-1|.
CSVEGQGSSYEQYF
>TRBJ2-3|TRBD2|TRBV5-4|.
CASSLWASGTDTQYF
>TRBJ2-7|.|TRBV2|.
CASSPGAYEQYF
>TRBJ1-2|.|TRBV4-1|.
CASRSALAGEDYGYTF
>TRBJ2-7|.|TRBV10-1|.
CAIRPGLTEFYEQYF
>TRBJ2-1|TRBD1|TRBV5-4|.
CASSINRGSSYNEQFF
>TRBJ1-1|.|TRBV28|once
CASRLGNTEAFF
>TRBJ1-5|TRBD1|TRBV6-6|.
CASSWDRQGHNQPQHF
>TRBJ2-1|.|TRBV6-6|once
CASSPTAAHEQFF
>TRBJ2-1|.|TRBV7-9|.
CASSLDKAGGNEQFF
>TRBJ2-1|.|TRBV9|.
CASSVGGRGPLDEQFF
>TRBJ1-1|.|TRBV27|.
CASIRNTEAFF
>TRBJ2-1|TRBD2|TRBV10-3|.
CAISDGLANEQFF
>TRBJ2-5|.|TRBV5-1|.
CASSPWAGQETQYF
>TRBJ2-3|.|TRBV5-1|.
CASSLVLGTDTQYF
>TRBJ1-5|TRBD1|TRBV16|.
CASSHTDRESNQPQHF
>TRBJ1-5|.|TRBV19|.
CASSLPGGFQPQHF
>TRBJ2-7|.|TRBV7-9|.
CASSLESGGEQYF
>TRBJ2-2|TRBD2|TRBV5-1|.
CASSLALAGGPVWSGELFF
>TRBJ2-1|.|TRBV5-1|.
CASSSTSSEQFF
>TRBJ1-2|.|TRBV6-5|.
CASRGRTVLNYGYTF
>TRBJ2-7|TRBD2|TRBV11-3|.
CASSFRGGHEQYF
>TRBJ2-1|.|TRBV27|.
CASSNYRGYNEQFF
>TRBJ1-3|.|TRBV10-1|.
CASSESRQTSGNTIYF
>TRBJ1-1|.|TRBV29-1|.
CSVVLTDTEAFF
>TRBJ2-7|.|TRBV5-6|.
CASSSGLSSYEQYF
>TRBJ2-1|.|TRBV27|.
CASSQSLAKEQFF